The sequence of this T cell receptor beta chain was determined in a study of vaccination effects on CD4 cells after COVID-19 (dated by TCRdb to between 2021 and 2023). With respect to the entire study: Each participant received two doses of an mRNA SARS-CoV-2 vaccine, either BNT162b2 or mRNA-1273. SARS-CoV-2 spike-specific CD4+ TCR repertoires were compared before and after mRNA vaccination in COVID-19 convalescent patients and in infection-naive vaccine recipients. Altogether, 10 COVID-19 convalescent patients and 4 SARS-CoV-2-naive healthy vaccine recipients made up the full study. Cultures from other donors in the study were sequenced with the Oncomine TCR Beta short-read assay on an Illumina iSeq 100. Broad study findings and their caveats: The study was limited by a small number of convalescent patients, and early post-infection timepoints were lacking. Among healthy vaccine recipients, nearly all vaccine-induced clones were SARS-CoV-2 mono-reactive, and only 1 of 255 was cross-reactive with common cold coronaviruses. At late post-vaccination timepoints, both infection-induced and vaccine-induced clones showed marked clonal contraction, consistent with waning T cell responses.

CDR1 and CDR2 are drawn from the germline V gene: KGHSH, LQKENI. Relative to germline, V is 3 bases shorter and J is 1 base shorter, with 21 bases between their ends. There are 18 amino acids in the CDR3, from cysteine to phenylalanine inclusive. This entry keeps only the CDR3 DNA: 54 bases, framed from base 1. The ViraFEST assay stimulated PBMC with viral peptide pools and then used TCR sequencing to identify antigen-specific CD4+ T cell clonotypes by expansion. After roughly 11 days of culture, CD4+ T cells were isolated with the EasySep CD4+ T cell isolation kit. The absence of prior SARS-CoV-2 infection in healthy vaccine recipients was confirmed by negative nucleocapsid antibodies before and after vaccination. Two million PBMC per well were cultured in IMDM with around 5.3% human AB serum, 8.5 to 10 IU/ml IL-2 and gentamicin, plus 10 ug/ml peptides. Half of the culture medium was replaced with fresh IL-2-containing medium on days 3 and 7. Unless noted otherwise, every peptide stimulation condition was cultured in triplicate wells. PBMC were separated from whole blood using Ficoll-Paque Plus gradient centrifugation and were then either cryopreserved at -140C or used fresh. Overlapping peptide pools spanned the spike proteins of SARS-CoV-2 and the common cold coronaviruses HCoV-NL63, HCoV-OC43 and HCoV-229E. The QIAamp micro DNA kit was used to extract genomic DNA from the cultured CD4+ T cells.

As to this clone: Its binding antigen is unknown. No per-base quality is available; no much larger clone lies one base away.

Library prep was done by the immunoSEQ multiplex PCR assay. DNA from the cultured and isolated CD4+ T cells underwent TCR beta CDR3 sequencing. In the source study's methods: Non-productive TCR sequences were removed, reads were trimmed to the CDR3 region, and CDR3s of at least 7 amino acids were retained. Antigen-specific clonotypes were identified using the MANAFEST web app by comparison of expansion in peptide wells against reference cultures. To be called positive, a clone needed expansion at FDR<0.05 compared with the reference and with all other wells, an odds ratio greater than 5, and a frequency greater than 0.1% in two replicate wells. A clonotype was called cross-reactive if it was significantly expanded both in SARS-CoV-2 spike wells and in at least one common cold coronavirus spike condition. Using the stringdist R package, CDR3 similarity was measured by Levenshtein distance, and unrooted trees were constructed with ape in R 3.6.1. Imported from immuneACCESS, the table was reduced by TCRdb to in-frame sequences with V and J called. These copies leave out some clones; in studies compared against another copy, an unresolved V gene accounts for under half, and the cause of the remainder is not known. V, J and clone size were drawn from that table, and D and trimming were deduced from the DNA. The sample table lists 27,000 or so clones, roughly two thirds of them with a count of one. Of the sample, roughly a tenth falls within the top ten clones.

The specimen was CD4+ T cells from PBMCs cultured with SARS-CoV-2 spike peptides, collected before COVID-19 vaccination. What the cell subset or site label conveys for this sample: SARS-CoV-2 spike overlapping peptide pool stimulation. This TCR came from a human donor who received a COVID-19 vaccine. The receptor chain draws on TRBV18 and TRBJ1-1; no D gene call is confident. The CDR3 here reads CASSPYSGREFGNTEAFF. The sequence in DNA is TGTGCCAGCTCACCTTACTCTGGACGGGAATTTGGGAACACTGAAGCTTTCTTT. The reference TRBV18 and TRBJ1-1 proteins fill in what lies around the CDR3, so the full variable domain reads NAGVMQNPRHLVRRRGQEARLRCSPMKGHSHVYWYRQLPEEGLKFMVYLQKENIIDESGMPKERFSAEFPKEGPSILRIQQVVRGDSAAYFCASSPYSGREFGNTEAFFGQGTRLTVV.